The 5 T cell receptor beta chains below were found in one sample sequenced in a study of Tregs in tolerant kidney transplant recipients. Data came from immunoSEQ multiplex PCR; TCRdb stores just in-frame clones and leaves some out. This sample yields 68,000 or so clones, of which 84% are seen a single time; approximately 4% belongs to the top ten. The sample consisted of CD4+ T cells from blood. These receptor sequences come from a human donor in good health.

The chain carries TRBV9 and TRBJ1-2; possibly TRBD1 for D (5 bases). Trimming left V 3 bases short and J 4 bases short, with 16 bases between. Germline V gene lookup returns CDR1 SGDLS and CDR2 YYNGEE. The CDR3 extends over 15 amino acids. In nucleotides, the CDR3 is TGTGCCAGCAGCGAGGACCTACAGGCGTTCTATGGCTACACCTTC. Translating gives CASSEDLQAFYGYTF. The full variable domain, with the rest looked up from reference TRBV9 and TRBJ1-2, is DSGVTQTPKHLITATGQRVTLRCSPRSGDLSVYWYQQSLDQGLQFLIQYYNGEERAKGNILERFSAQQFPDLHSELNLSSLELGDSALYFCASSEDLQAFYGYTFGSGTRLTVV.

This clone was seen a single time. CDR3 DNA: TGTGCCAGCAGCCTTTCCGGGGCGGCGGAGACCCAGTACTTC. Protein: CASSLSGAAETQYF. This rearrangement joins TRBV7-3 to TRBJ2-5, with D possibly being TRBD1 or TRBD2 (5 bases each). The CDR3 has 14 amino acids. The V and J ends lost 5 bases and 5 bases respectively, with 15 bases between them. CDR1 SGHTA and CDR2 FQGTGA come from the germline V gene.

The chain employs TRBV18 and TRBJ2-3; 7 nucleotides align to TRBD2. From germline, CDR1 is KGHSH and CDR2 LQKENI. CDR3 length: 14 residues. Unmatched junction bases numbered 5, after V lost 6 bases and J lost 2 bases. CDR3 region: CASSLGGSTDTQYF. CDR3 nucleotides: TGTGCCAGCTCCCTGGGGGGGTCCACAGATACGCAGTATTTT.

The chain uses TRBV29-1 and TRBJ2-1, with 10 positions matching TRBD2. The CDR3 runs 14 residues. Germline V gene data show CDR1 as SQVTM and CDR2 as ANQGSEA. V was pared by 7 bases and J by 7 bases, with 10 bases of the junction left unmatched. The CDR3 sequence is CSGRLAGAQNEQFF. The CDR3 nucleotides are TGCAGCGGCCGCCTAGCGGGAGCTCAGAATGAGCAGTTCTTC.

This rearrangement joins TRBV18 to TRBJ2-5; D tentatively fits TRBD1 or TRBD2 (5 bases each). In germline, CDR1 is KGHSH, CDR2 LQKENI. V lost 2 bases and J 4 bases, leaving 17 bases between the germline ends. The CDR3 has 16 residues. The CDR3 region has the DNA TGTGCCAGCTCACCATTCATCCAGGGTGGAGGAGAGACCCAGTACTTC. Encoded protein: CASSPFIQGGGETQYF.